A selection of T cell receptor beta chains follows, all from one sample in a study of blood T cell repertoires in COVID-19. This table comes from immunoSEQ multiplex PCR, and its TCRdb copy is limited to in-frame clones, with some not included. In the table there are a few hundred thousand clones, about 88% of which are singletons. Material: PBMCs or T cells enriched from blood (not recorded which). The receptors shown here come from a woman aged 50 to 60 who had been exposed to COVID-19. Both conserved end residues are part of each CDR3. Fields, in order: D gene, J gene, V gene, clone size, CDR3 length, CDR3 DNA, CDR3 protein. D genes are given only for firm matches. Expanded clones are given a class, and other clones once, few, many or no size at all.

TRBD1 TRBJ1-2 TRBV19 few 14 TGTGCCACCAGAACAGGGGGGGGAAACTATGGCTACACCTTC CATRTGGGNYGYTF
TRBD1 TRBJ1-2 TRBV27 . 13 TGTGCCAGCAGGGTAACAGGGGCCAGTGGCTACACCTTC CASRVTGASGYTF
. TRBJ1-5 TRBV18 . 15 TGTGCCAGCTCACCAACAGGGCTTAGCAATCAGCCCCAGCATTTT CASSPTGLSNQPQHF
TRBD1 TRBJ1-3 TRBV29-1 . 17 TGCAGCGTTGCTGGGGGACAGGGCTTTTCCTCTGGAAACACCATATATTTT CSVAGGQGFSSGNTIYF
TRBD2 TRBJ2-5 TRBV3-1/TRBV3-2 . 17 TGTGCCAGCAGCCAAACCGCCACTAGCGGGGGCCAAGAGACCCAGTACTTC CASSQTATSGGQETQYF
TRBD1 TRBJ1-1 TRBV6-4 . 14 TGTGCCAGCAGCCTACAGGGGGGGGACACTGAAGCTTTCTTT CASSLQGGDTEAFF
. TRBJ1-1 TRBV27 . 14 TGTGCCAGCAGTTTAAGAGGGATGAACACTGAAGCTTTCTTT CASSLRGMNTEAFF
TRBD2 TRBJ2-2 TRBV9 once 15 TGTGCCAGCAGCCGAACTAGCGGGGGGCGCGGGGAGCTGTTTTTT CASSRTSGGRGELFF
TRBD1 TRBJ2-7 TRBV5-1 . 13 TGCGCCAGCTCAGGGGACAGGGCCTACGAGCAGTACTTC CASSGDRAYEQYF
TRBD1 TRBJ2-2 TRBV19 . 14 TGTGCCAGTAGTACCGCGACAGGGACCGGGGAGCTGTTTTTT CASSTATGTGELFF
TRBD1 TRBJ2-1 TRBV5-1 . 16 TGCGCCAGCAGAAGCAACAGGGGAAACTCCTACAATGAGCAGTTCTTC CASRSNRGNSYNEQFF
. TRBJ1-3 TRBV27 . 15 TGTGCCAGCAGATCCACAAAAAATCTCGGAAACACCATATATTTT CASRSTKNLGNTIYF
TRBD1 TRBJ1-5 TRBV28 . 15 TGTGCCAGCAGTGCCGGACAGGGGGCGCGTCAGCCCCAGCATTTT CASSAGQGARQPQHF
. TRBJ1-1 TRBV18 once 14 TGTGCCAGCTCACCAAGTTCAGCGGGCACTGAAGCTTTCTTT CASSPSSAGTEAFF
TRBD2 TRBJ2-1 TRBV6-1 . 14 TGTGCCAGCAGTGAAGGGACTAGCCGGAATGAGCAGTTCTTC CASSEGTSRNEQFF
. TRBJ1-2 TRBV6-2/TRBV6-3 . 13 TGTGCCAGCAGTTCCGCCTGGAGGGATGGCTACACCTTC CASSSAWRDGYTF
. TRBJ1-1 TRBV28 . 12 TGTGCCAGCAGTAGCGCCGGGACAGAAGCTTTCTTT CASSSAGTEAFF
. TRBJ2-7 TRBV14 . 14 TGTGCCAGCAGCCAAATAGGGCGGGCCTACGAGCAGTACTTC CASSQIGRAYEQYF
TRBD1 TRBJ1-3 TRBV19 . 15 TGTGCCAGTAGTAAGGGCAGGGGGCCTGGAAACACCATATATTTT CASSKGRGPGNTIYF
. TRBJ2-1 TRBV9 once 16 TGTGCCAGCAGCGTAGTCGCAGGGTGGAATTCATATGAGCAGTTCTTC CASSVVAGWNSYEQFF
. TRBJ1-1 TRBV4-3 . 16 TGCGCCAGCAGCCCGGCCCCTACAGGGTGGAACACTGAAGCTTTCTTT CASSPAPTGWNTEAFF
TRBD1 TRBJ1-2 TRBV2 . 14 TGTGCCAGCAGTACTGACAGGGGGCGTGACGGCTACACCTTC CASSTDRGRDGYTF
. TRBJ2-6 TRBV3-1/TRBV3-2 . 19 TGTGCCAGCAGCCTTCGGGTTCTCCCGAGGGACTCTGGGGCCAACGTCCTGACTTTC CASSLRVLPRDSGANVLTF
. TRBJ2-5 TRBV7-2 few 12 TGTGCCAGCAGCTCCGGGGTAGAGACCCAGTACTTC CASSSGVETQYF
TRBD1 TRBJ1-2 TRBV9 . 15 TGTGCCAGCAGCCCCTCGGACAGGACCTTTGATGGCTACACCTTC CASSPSDRTFDGYTF
TRBD1 TRBJ1-3 TRBV29-1 . 15 TGCAGCTTCCGAGGGGGCAGGCGAGACGGAAACACCATATATTTT CSFRGGRRDGNTIYF
. TRBJ1-1 TRBV7-2 . 18 TGTGCCAGCAGCTTAATGACGAAGTCTGGCAGGGGATTCACTGAAGCTTTCTTT CASSLMTKSGRGFTEAFF
. TRBJ2-7 TRBV28 . 12 TGTGCCAGCAGCATTCAGGGATACGAGCAGTACTTC CASSIQGYEQYF
. TRBJ2-3 TRBV19 . 16 TGTGCCAGTAGAAGCCCCCGGTCCCCGGGGGCAGATACGCAGTATTTT CASRSPRSPGADTQYF
. TRBJ1-2 TRBV6-2/TRBV6-3 . 13 TGTGCCAGCAGTTCAGGGGCTAACTATGGCTACACCTTC CASSSGANYGYTF
. TRBJ1-1 TRBV6-5 . 11 TGTGCCAGCGCGCTGAACACTGAAGCTTTCTTT CASALNTEAFF
TRBD1 TRBJ1-2 TRBV19 . 12 TGTGCCATTGGGACAGGGCCCAATGGCTACACCTTC CAIGTGPNGYTF
. TRBJ1-1 TRBV19 . 14 TGTGCCAGTAGTCACTGGGGCTGGAACACTGAAGCTTTCTTT CASSHWGWNTEAFF
. TRBJ1-1 TRBV6-5 once 14 TGTGCCAGCAGTTACTCGAGGGGAGGCACTGAAGCTTTCTTT CASSYSRGGTEAFF
. TRBJ2-1 TRBV7-6 . 14 TGTGCCAGCAGCTTAGGCTCGGGGGGCGATGAGCAGTTCTTC CASSLGSGGDEQFF
. TRBJ1-2 TRBV5-6 . 14 TGTGCCAGCCGCCCGAGGAGGGTTCCAAACGGCTACACCTTC CASRPRRVPNGYTF
. TRBJ1-1 TRBV6-5 . 14 TGTGCCAGCAGTTACTCGGAGGACTACTCTGAAGCTTTCTTT CASSYSEDYSEAFF
. TRBJ2-3 TRBV15 once 12 TGTGCCACCAGCCGCCGCGGGGATACGCAGTATTTT CATSRRGDTQYF
TRBD1 TRBJ1-3 TRBV16 . 16 TGTGCCAGCAGCCAATCGACAGGGGGTTATGGAAACACCATATATTTT CASSQSTGGYGNTIYF
. TRBJ2-5 TRBV28 . 11 TGTGCCAGCCGACAGGAGGAGACCCAGTACTTC CASRQEETQYF
. TRBJ2-1 TRBV7-2 . 15 TGTGCCAGCAGCTTAAATTTGCTAGATCGCAATGAGCAGTTCTTC CASSLNLLDRNEQFF
TRBD2 TRBJ2-1 TRBV9 . 15 TGTGCCAGCAGCGCGACTAGCGGGGGGGTTAGTGAGCAGTTCTTC CASSATSGGVSEQFF
. TRBJ2-7 TRBV4-1 . 14 TGCGCCAGCAGCCAAGAAAGGCGGGGCTACGAGCAGTACTTC CASSQERRGYEQYF
TRBD2 TRBJ2-5 TRBV5-6 few 16 TGTGCCAGCAGCGTAGGCCCTCTAGCGGTACAAGAGACCCAGTACTTC CASSVGPLAVQETQYF
. TRBJ1-5 TRBV27 . 13 TGTGCCAGCGGATCCGCGCGGGGGACGCCCCAGCATTTT CASGSARGTPQHF
. TRBJ1-3 TRBV19 once 14 TGTGCCAGTAGTATTCGGGACTCTGGAAACACCATATATTTT CASSIRDSGNTIYF
TRBD2 TRBJ2-3 TRBV5-1 . 17 TGCGCCAGCAGCACTGGGGGCGGCGGGGGGGCGAAAGATACGCAGTATTTT CASSTGGGGGAKDTQYF
TRBD2 TRBJ2-5 TRBV5-1 . 13 TGCGCCAGCAGCTTGGGCGGGGGGGCGACCCAGTACTTC CASSLGGGATQYF
. TRBJ2-7 TRBV24-1 . 15 TGTGCCACCAGTGATTCACAGGGTTTTTCCTACGAGCAGTACTTC CATSDSQGFSYEQYF
. TRBJ2-7 TRBV6-5 . 12 TGTGCCAGCAGTCTTACTCCCTACGAGCAGTACTTC CASSLTPYEQYF
. TRBJ1-1 TRBV25-1 . 15 TGTGCCAGCAGTGTTGGAGCGGGGGACGGAACTGAAGCTTTCTTT CASSVGAGDGTEAFF
TRBD2 TRBJ2-5 TRBV11-2 . 16 TGTGCCAGCAGCTTAGTATCTAGCGGGGGGTGGGAGACCCAGTACTTC CASSLVSSGGWETQYF
. TRBJ1-4 TRBV3-1/TRBV3-2 once 15 TGTGCCAGCAGCCAAGATGCGCACCCTAATGAAAAACTGTTTTTT CASSQDAHPNEKLFF
TRBD2 TRBJ2-7 TRBV9 once 13 TGTGCCAGCGGCGGGACTAGCCTTAACGAGCAGTACTTC CASGGTSLNEQYF
TRBD2 TRBJ2-5 TRBV2 . 16 TGTGCCAGCAGTGAAAAGACTAGCGGGGGGTGGGAGACCCAGTACTTC CASSEKTSGGWETQYF
. TRBJ1-2 TRBV29-1 . 15 TGCAGCGTTGGTTTAAAATGGGGGGCTAACTATGGCTACACCTTC CSVGLKWGANYGYTF
. TRBJ1-1 TRBV28 once 12 TGTGCCAGCACCCCCCAGGGCACTGAAGCTTTCTTT CASTPQGTEAFF
. TRBJ2-6 TRBV28 . 13 TGTGCCAGCGGAACAGGGGGGGCCAACGTCCTGACTTTC CASGTGGANVLTF
TRBD2 TRBJ2-3 TRBV5-4 . 19 TGTGCCAGCAGCCTCCCCCAGAGGCCAGGACTAGCGGGGGGGTATACGCAGTATTTT CASSLPQRPGLAGGYTQYF